A single TCR beta chain is shown here with its context. What it binds is not known. The data were obtained in a study of cytomegalovirus exposure and HLA in healthy donors. In germline, CDR1 is SGHDN, CDR2 FVKESK. Trimming removed 2 bases from V and 1 base from J, with 5 bases in between. The CDR3 extends over 13 amino acids. PCR amplification relied on 60 Vbeta primers (plus 13 Jbeta primers). Using immunoSEQ multiplex PCR, the repertoire was profiled, and TCRdb retains in-frame clones only, with some absent. This sample yields 150,000 to 200,000 clones, of which around 84% are seen a single time; 2% to 3% belongs to the top ten. Study-wide results and limits: Analyses of presence/absence relied on an assumption of roughly uniform sequencing depth across donors.

The sequenced sample consisted of PBMCs. The sequence came from a woman in her forties or fifties in good health and CMV-seropositive. The rearrangement uses TRBV14 and TRBJ1-1; D is unresolved. For the CDR3, the DNA is TGTGCCAGCAGCCAACAAGCGAACACTGAAGCTTTCTTT. It specifies CASSQQANTEAFF.